This is a list of T cell receptor beta chains from one sample in a study of technical replicates of blood from a few donors. Profiled with immunoSEQ multiplex PCR; TCRdb holds only in-frame clones, not every one. The data hold over 85,000 clones, with over 85% observed a single time. The sequenced sample consisted of T cells isolated from PBMCs. These TCRs come from a human donor in good health. CDR3s include the opening cysteine and the closing phenylalanine or tryptophan. D genes are given only for firm matches. Some rows mark clone size as missing; the rest say once, few, many or name a class of expanded clone.

TRBV28	NA	NA	TRBJ2-7	CAGAQTESYEQYF	TGTGCCGGAGCTCAGACCGAATCCTACGAGCAGTACTTC
TRBV28	NA	NA	TRBJ2-1	CASSLPLKRNEQFF	TGTGCCAGCAGTTTACCCCTAAAGAGAAATGAGCAGTTCTTC
TRBV4-2	NA	NA	TRBJ2-7	CASSQDWGVSFHEQYF	TGTGCCAGCAGCCAAGATTGGGGGGTGTCCTTTCACGAGCAGTACTTC
TRBV7-2	NA	TRBD2	TRBJ2-3	CASSPIWTSGTDTQYF	TGTGCCAGCAGCCCGATCTGGACTAGCGGGACAGATACGCAGTATTTT
TRBV29-1	NA	TRBD1	TRBJ2-7	CSVRTGYYEQYF	TGCAGCGTCCGGACAGGATACTACGAGCAGTACTTC
TRBV7-9	NA	NA	TRBJ2-1	CASSSGLKNTRQFF	TGTGCCAGCAGCTCCGGACTGAAAAATACTAGGCAGTTCTTC
TRBV9	NA	NA	TRBJ2-2	CASSEATGELFF	TGTGCCAGCAGCGAAGCGACCGGGGAGCTGTTTTTT
TRBV29-1	once	NA	TRBJ1-4	CSVPGTIATTNEKLFF	TGCAGCGTTCCCGGGACAATCGCGACAACTAATGAAAAACTGTTTTTT
TRBV30	NA	NA	TRBJ1-2	CAWGDSQVLYGYTF	TGTGCCTGGGGAGACAGCCAAGTCCTCTATGGCTACACCTTC
TRBV10-3	NA	TRBD1	TRBJ1-4	CAISESGQGSWEKLFF	TGTGCCATCAGTGAGTCCGGACAGGGCTCATGGGAAAAACTGTTTTTT
TRBV7-9	NA	TRBD2	TRBJ2-7	CASSLTGGLIEQYF	TGTGCCAGCAGCTTAACGGGGGGTTTAATAGAGCAGTACTTC
TRBV11-2	NA	TRBD2	TRBJ2-1	CASRSAVAGGHPYNEQFF	TGTGCCAGCAGATCCGCGGTAGCGGGAGGACACCCCTACAATGAGCAGTTCTTC
TRBV11-3	NA	NA	TRBJ1-2	CASSSLQGNYGYTF	TGTGCCAGCAGCTCACTTCAGGGTAACTATGGCTACACCTTC
TRBV5-8	NA	TRBD1	TRBJ2-2	CAIGTGGTVNTGELFF	TGTGCCATCGGGACAGGGGGCACCGTTAACACCGGGGAGCTGTTTTTT
TRBV2	NA	NA	TRBJ1-2	CASMGTYYGYTF	TGTGCCAGCATGGGCACCTACTATGGCTACACCTTC
TRBV9	NA	TRBD2	TRBJ2-1	CASSVERDRAQFF	TGTGCCAGCAGCGTAGAGCGGGATAGGGCCCAGTTCTTC
TRBV19	once	TRBD2	TRBJ2-1	CASSPGTSLYNEQFF	TGTGCCAGTAGCCCCGGGACTAGCCTTTACAATGAGCAGTTCTTC
TRBV15	NA	TRBD2	TRBJ2-2	CATSKISGARDTGELFF	TGTGCCACCAGCAAAATTAGCGGGGCCCGTGACACCGGGGAGCTGTTTTTT
TRBV19	NA	NA	TRBJ2-1	CASSISGYNEQFF	TGTGCCAGTAGTATTAGCGGCTACAATGAGCAGTTCTTC
TRBV7-2	NA	NA	TRBJ1-1	CASSLSELGEAFF	TGTGCCAGCAGCTTAAGTGAACTAGGGGAAGCTTTCTTT
TRBV5-6	NA	NA	TRBJ2-1	CASTNPRESSYNEQFF	TGTGCCAGCACCAATCCCCGGGAGAGCTCCTACAATGAGCAGTTCTTC
TRBV7-3	NA	NA	TRBJ2-2	CASNKGLPYTGELFF	TGTGCCAGCAACAAGGGACTCCCCTACACCGGGGAGCTGTTTTTT
TRBV6-1	NA	NA	TRBJ2-6	CATNSGANVLTF	TGTGCCACTAACTCTGGGGCCAACGTCCTGACTTTC
TRBV19	NA	TRBD1	TRBJ1-5	CATSRGLRGQGGNQPQHF	TGTGCCACCTCACGAGGGCTTAGGGGGCAAGGTGGCAATCAGCCCCAGCATTTT
TRBV18	NA	TRBD1	TRBJ1-1	CASSAGTGVVKTEAFF	TGTGCCAGCTCGGCCGGGACAGGGGTAGTAAAGACTGAAGCTTTCTTT
TRBV6-1	NA	TRBD2	TRBJ2-5	CASIQRDLSGETQYF	TGTGCCAGTATCCAGCGGGATTTATCAGGGGAGACCCAGTACTTC
TRBV9	NA	NA	TRBJ2-1	CASSVSGAEYNEQFF	TGTGCCAGCAGCGTATCAGGGGCGGAGTACAATGAGCAGTTCTTC